A single sample gave rise to the 10 T cell receptor beta chains below, sequenced in a study of CD8+ T cells in alopecia areata. Once RNA had been extracted, it was reverse transcribed into cDNA to act as the sequencing template. Some clones are missing from TCRdb's copy, which holds only in-frame ones; the method was immunoSEQ multiplex PCR. The sample lists some 110,000 clones; 55% to 70% were seen once. The specimen was CD4+ T cells sorted from blood. Every receptor here comes from a human donor in good health.

V gene TRBV30 combines with J gene TRBJ2-3, with 10 bases aligning to TRBD2. V dropped 3 bases and J dropped 8; count of bases not matched to a gene: 5. Germline CDR1 reads GTSNPN; CDR2 reads SVGIG (reference sequence). The CDR3 contains 13 residues. CDR3 bases: TGTGCCTGGAGGCCTAGCGGGGGTGGTACGCAGTATTTT. Translating gives CAWRPSGGGTQYF. Drawing the rest from reference TRBV30 and TRBJ2-3, the complete variable domain is SQTIHQWPATLVQPVGSPLSLECTVEGTSNPNLYWYRQAAGRGLQLLFYSVGIGQISSEVPQNLSASRPQDRQFILSSKKLLLSDSGFYLCAWRPSGGGTQYFGPGTRLTVL.

This sequence joins TRBV5-1 and TRBJ1-2; D not resolved. V lost 0 bases and J 7 bases, leaving 7 bases between the germline ends. CDR3 size: 12 residues. Germline values: CDR1 SGHRS, CDR2 YFSETQ. The CDR3 DNA follows: TGCGCCAGCAGCTTGGCTGAGGGTGGCTACACCTTC. Amino acid sequence: CASSLAEGGYTF.

This chain links TRBV30 with TRBJ2-7, with 8 bases lining up with TRBD1. Germline values: CDR1 GTSNPN, CDR2 SVGIG (reference sequence). V was clipped by 2 bases and J by 9 bases; unmatched bases: 15. This CDR3 contains 15 residues. The chain's CDR3 is CAWSLQGQGVTGQYF. The CDR3, as DNA: TGTGCCTGGAGTCTCCAAGGACAGGGAGTTACCGGGCAGTACTTC.

In its sample, this clone was seen a few times. J is TRBJ1-1 and V is TRBV29-1, with a possible D match to TRBD1 (5 bases). This CDR3 has 13 amino acids. The germline gives CDR1 SQVTM, CDR2 ANQGSEA. Written as DNA, the CDR3 is TGCACCGAAACCGCAGGGCCCAACACTGAAGCTTTCTTT. Its translation: CTETAGPNTEAFF.

V and J are TRBV29-1 and TRBJ2-2; D possibly corresponds to TRBD2 (7 bases). The CDR3 has 14 amino acids. The V gene lost 5 bases and the J gene lost 3 bases, with 13 bases spanning the gap. Germline V gives CDR1 SQVTM, CDR2 ANQGSEA. The DNA for the CDR3 is TGCAGCGTTTCCGGGGGGCGCGACACCGGGGAGCTGTTTTTT. This gives the protein CSVSGGRDTGELFF.

CDR3 coding DNA: TGTGCCAGCAGCTTACTAGCCTCGAAGACGCAGTATTTT. It specifies CASSLLASKTQYF. The rearrangement joins TRBV5-6 to TRBJ2-3, with a weak D call TRBD2 (6 bases). Germline V gene data show CDR1 as SGHDT and CDR2 as YYEEEE. The germline V and J ends were trimmed by 2 bases and 9 bases, with 13 bases remaining between them. The CDR3 is 13 amino acids.

This clone has only a few counts. The CDR3 bases are TGCAGCGTTGATTCGTTCGGGGGGCGTAATGAGCAGTTCTTC. Its translation is CSVDSFGGRNEQFF. This chain links TRBV29-1 with TRBJ2-1, with D perhaps TRBD2 (7 bases). V lost 3 bases and J 7 bases, leaving 16 bases between the germline ends. This CDR3 has 14 amino acids. Germline CDR1 and CDR2: SQVTM and ANQGSEA.

This chain connects TRBV30 to TRBJ1-5; D possibly corresponds to TRBD1 (5 bases). V dropped 1 base and J dropped 9 bases, with 13 bases sitting between them. CDR1 is GTSNPN and CDR2 is SVGIG in the germline V gene (reference sequence). This CDR3 contains 13 residues. The CDR3 spells CAWSEGQGRPQHF. CDR3 nucleotide sequence: TGTGCCTGGAGTGAAGGGCAGGGAAGGCCCCAGCATTTT.

The CDR3 loop reads CSAEIPPHEQFF. In DNA, the CDR3 is TGCAGCGCCGAGATTCCCCCGCATGAGCAGTTCTTC. This chain links TRBV29-1 with TRBJ2-1, with D unresolved. V lost 7 bases to trimming and J lost 8 bases, with 15 bases between them. Germline lookup yields CDR1 SQVTM and CDR2 ANQGSEA. The CDR3 spans 12 residues.

This sequence joins TRBV18 and TRBJ1-3; no clear D gene. Trimming removed 4 bases from V and 2 bases from J, with 15 bases in between. This CDR3 has 16 amino acids. Germline V gene data show CDR1 as KGHSH and CDR2 as LQKENI. The CDR3: CASSQTEGTPGNTIYF. The CDR3 DNA follows: TGTGCCAGCTCACAGACGGAGGGAACGCCTGGAAACACCATATATTTT.